This T cell receptor (beta chain) came from a study of blood T cells in healthy people across ages. Study-wide results and limits: Because donor CMV status was unknown, expanded clonotype changes were possibly confounded.

This clonotype was counted between two and nine times. The antigen is undetermined. For the second PCR, which ran for about 7 to 12 cycles, a sample-barcoded 5' primer and a J-beta primer mix were used. Carrying 12 random nucleotides, a template-switch adaptor labeled each individual cDNA molecule. Using its own MiXCR run on the 5' RACE reads, TCRdb lists one record per CDR3 protein. The data show under 1,000,000 distinct CDR3 sequences, around 45% seen once. Trimming stripped 1 base from V and 2 bases from J, with 9 bases between. Germline CDR1 SGHVS, CDR2 FNYEAQ. The CDR3 contains 14 residues. The specimen was blood. The rearrangement links TRBV7-6 to TRBJ2-7, with unresolved D. The source is a man older than 75 in good health. As DNA, the CDR3 is TGTGCCAGCAGCTTAGGTCATCGGACCTACGAGCAGTACTTC. Encoded protein: CASSLGHRTYEQYF.